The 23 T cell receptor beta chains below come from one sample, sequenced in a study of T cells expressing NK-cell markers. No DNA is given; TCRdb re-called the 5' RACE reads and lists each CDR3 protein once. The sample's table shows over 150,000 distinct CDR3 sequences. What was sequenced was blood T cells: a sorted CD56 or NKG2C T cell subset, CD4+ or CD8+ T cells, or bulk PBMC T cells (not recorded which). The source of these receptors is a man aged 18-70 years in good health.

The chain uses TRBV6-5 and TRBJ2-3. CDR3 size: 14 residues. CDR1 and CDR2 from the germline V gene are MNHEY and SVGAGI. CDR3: CASSYRKSTDTQYF.

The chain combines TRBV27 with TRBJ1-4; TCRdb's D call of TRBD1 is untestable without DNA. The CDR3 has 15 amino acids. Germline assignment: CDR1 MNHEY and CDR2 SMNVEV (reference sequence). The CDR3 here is CASSLTGGTNEKLFF. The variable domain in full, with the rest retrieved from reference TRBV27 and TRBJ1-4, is EAQVTQNPRYLITVTGKKLTVTCSQNMNHEYMSWYRQDPGLGLRQIYYSMNVEVTDKGDVPEGYKVSRKEKRNFPLILESPSPNQTSLYFCASSLTGGTNEKLFFGSGTQLSVL.

CDR3: CASSVASGGPNEQFF. This rearrangement joins TRBV25-1 to TRBJ2-1; the TRBD1 assignment by TCRdb is unverifiable without DNA. Germline CDR1 MGHDK, CDR2 SYGVNS. CDR3 length: 15 residues.

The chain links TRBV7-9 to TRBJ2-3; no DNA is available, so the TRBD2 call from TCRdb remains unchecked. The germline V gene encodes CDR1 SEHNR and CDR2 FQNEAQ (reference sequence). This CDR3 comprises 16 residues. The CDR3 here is CASSVPASGGTDTQYF.

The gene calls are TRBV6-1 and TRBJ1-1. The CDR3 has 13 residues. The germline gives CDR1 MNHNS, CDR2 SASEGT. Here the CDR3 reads CASSEMGSTEAFF.

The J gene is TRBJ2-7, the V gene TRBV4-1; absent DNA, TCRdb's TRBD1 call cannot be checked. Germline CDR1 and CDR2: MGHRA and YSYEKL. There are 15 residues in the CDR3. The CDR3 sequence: CASSPRDIGGDEQYF.

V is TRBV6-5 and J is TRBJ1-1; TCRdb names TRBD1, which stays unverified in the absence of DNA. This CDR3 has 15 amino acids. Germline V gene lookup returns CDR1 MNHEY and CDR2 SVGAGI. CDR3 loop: CASSYGDKFPTEAFF.

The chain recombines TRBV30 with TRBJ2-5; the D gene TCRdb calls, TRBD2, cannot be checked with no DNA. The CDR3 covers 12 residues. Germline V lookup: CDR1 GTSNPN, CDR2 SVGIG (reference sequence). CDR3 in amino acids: CAWNLVQETQYF.

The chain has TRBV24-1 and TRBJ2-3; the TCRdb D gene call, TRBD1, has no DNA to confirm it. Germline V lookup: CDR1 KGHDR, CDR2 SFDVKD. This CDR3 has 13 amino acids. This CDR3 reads CATAGTGSDTQYF.

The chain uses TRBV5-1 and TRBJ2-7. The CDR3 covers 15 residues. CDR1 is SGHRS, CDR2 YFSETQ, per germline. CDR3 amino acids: CASSFVGLSSYEQYF.

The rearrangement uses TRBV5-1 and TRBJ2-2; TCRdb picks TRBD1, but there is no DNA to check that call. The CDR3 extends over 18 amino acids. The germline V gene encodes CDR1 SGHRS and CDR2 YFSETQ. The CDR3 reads CASSLAFSPLADTGELFF. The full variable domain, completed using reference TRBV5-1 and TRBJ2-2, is KAGVTQTPRYLIKTRGQQVTLSCSPISGHRSVSWYQQTPGQGLQFLFEYFSETQRNKGNFPGRFSGRQFSNSRSEMNVSTLELGDSALYLCASSLAFSPLADTGELFFGEGSRLTVL.

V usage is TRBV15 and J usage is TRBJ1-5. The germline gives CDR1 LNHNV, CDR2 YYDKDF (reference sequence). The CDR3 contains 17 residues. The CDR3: CATSRVGWTDPSQPQHF.

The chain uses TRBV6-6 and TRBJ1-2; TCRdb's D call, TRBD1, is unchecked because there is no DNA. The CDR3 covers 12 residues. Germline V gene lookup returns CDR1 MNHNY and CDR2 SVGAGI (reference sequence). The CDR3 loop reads CASSLGGSGYTF.

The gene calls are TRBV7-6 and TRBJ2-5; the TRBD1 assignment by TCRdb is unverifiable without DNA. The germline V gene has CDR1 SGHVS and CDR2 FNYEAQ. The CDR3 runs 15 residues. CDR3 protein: CASSSGTGGVETQYF.

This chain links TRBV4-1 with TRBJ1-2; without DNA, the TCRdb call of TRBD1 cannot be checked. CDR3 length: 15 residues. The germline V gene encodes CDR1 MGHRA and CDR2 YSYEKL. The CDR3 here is CASSQEFTGGYGYTF.

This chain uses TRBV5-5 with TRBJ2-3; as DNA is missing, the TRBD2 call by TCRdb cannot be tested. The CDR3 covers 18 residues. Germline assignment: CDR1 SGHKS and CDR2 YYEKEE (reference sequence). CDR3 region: CASSLRAVPSLGADTQYF.

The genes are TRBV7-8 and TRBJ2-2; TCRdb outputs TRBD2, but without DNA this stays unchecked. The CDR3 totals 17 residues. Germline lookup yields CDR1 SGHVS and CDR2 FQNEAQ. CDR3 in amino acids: CASSATSSYPNTGELFF.

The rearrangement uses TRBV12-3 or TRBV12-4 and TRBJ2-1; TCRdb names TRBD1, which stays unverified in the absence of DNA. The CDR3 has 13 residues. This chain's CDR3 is CASSMTGSNEQFF.

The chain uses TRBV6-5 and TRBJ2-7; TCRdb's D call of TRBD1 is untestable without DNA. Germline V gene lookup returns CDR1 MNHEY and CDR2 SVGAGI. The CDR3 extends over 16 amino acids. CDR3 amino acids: CASSYLGGLDNYEQYF.

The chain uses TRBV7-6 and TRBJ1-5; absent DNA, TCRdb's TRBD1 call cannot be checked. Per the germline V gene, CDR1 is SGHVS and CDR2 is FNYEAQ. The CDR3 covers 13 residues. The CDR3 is CASSLRSGEPQHF.

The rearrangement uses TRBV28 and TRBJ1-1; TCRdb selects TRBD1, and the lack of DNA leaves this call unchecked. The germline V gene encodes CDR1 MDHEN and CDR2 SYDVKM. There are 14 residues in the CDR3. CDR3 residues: CASSLSRGSTEAFF.

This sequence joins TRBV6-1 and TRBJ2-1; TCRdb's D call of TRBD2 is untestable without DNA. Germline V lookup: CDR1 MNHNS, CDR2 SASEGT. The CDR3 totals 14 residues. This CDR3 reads CASGDYNSYNEQFF.

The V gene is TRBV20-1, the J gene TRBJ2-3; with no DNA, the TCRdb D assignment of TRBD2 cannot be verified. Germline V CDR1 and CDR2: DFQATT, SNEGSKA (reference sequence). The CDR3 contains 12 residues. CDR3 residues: CSAPLGGDTQYF.